The present entry profiles one TCR beta chain with its context. This entry is derived from a study of graft-versus-host responses after intestinal transplantation. Generated by immunoSEQ multiplex PCR, the TCRdb table keeps only in-frame clones and is missing some. The sample consists of tens of thousands of clones, about 90% of them appearing once. The CDR3 contains 18 residues. Germline CDR1 reads SGHAT; CDR2 reads FQNNGV. V dropped 3 bases and J dropped 3; count of bases not matched to a gene: 11. The source was PBMCs, collected 98 days after intestinal transplantation. The rearrangement links TRBV11-2 to TRBJ2-7; 13 bases agree with TRBD2. The receptor's source is a human patient who received an intestinal transplant, so some T cells may come from the graft donor. CDR3 in DNA: TGTGCCAGCAGCTTTACAGGGACTAGCGGGATAAGGAGCTACGAGCAGTACTTC. As protein: CASSFTGTSGIRSYEQYF.